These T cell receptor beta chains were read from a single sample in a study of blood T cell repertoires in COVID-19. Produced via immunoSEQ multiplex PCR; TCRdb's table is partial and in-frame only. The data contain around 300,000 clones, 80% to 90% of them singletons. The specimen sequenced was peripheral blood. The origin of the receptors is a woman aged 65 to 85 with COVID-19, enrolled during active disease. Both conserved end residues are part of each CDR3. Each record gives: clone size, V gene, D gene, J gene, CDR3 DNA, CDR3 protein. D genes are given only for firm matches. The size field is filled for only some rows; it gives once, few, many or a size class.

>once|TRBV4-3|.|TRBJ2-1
TGCGCCAGCAGCCAAGATGGGCTAGCGAGTGAGCAGTTCTTC
CASSQDGLASEQFF
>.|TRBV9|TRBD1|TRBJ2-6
TGTGCCAGCAGCGTATCACTACAGGGGGCCGGTTACTCTGGGGCCAACGTCCTGACTTTC
CASSVSLQGAGYSGANVLTF
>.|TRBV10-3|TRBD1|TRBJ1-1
TGTGCCATCAGACCGGGACAGGGGGGGACTGAAGCTTTCTTT
CAIRPGQGGTEAFF
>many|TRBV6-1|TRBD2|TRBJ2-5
TGTGCCAGCAGTGAAACCCTAGCGGGGGGTAGGCAAGAGACCCAGTACTTC
CASSETLAGGRQETQYF
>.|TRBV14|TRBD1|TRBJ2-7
TGTGCCAGCAGCCTCAAACTGGACAGGGAGGTCGAGCAGTACTTC
CASSLKLDREVEQYF
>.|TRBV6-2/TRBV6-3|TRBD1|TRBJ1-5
TGTGCCAGCAGTGGACAGGGGGTAAACAATCAGCCCCAGCATTTT
CASSGQGVNNQPQHF
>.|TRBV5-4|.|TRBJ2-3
TGTGCCAGCAGCTTGGTCGGGGGATTCACAGATACGCAGTATTTT
CASSLVGGFTDTQYF
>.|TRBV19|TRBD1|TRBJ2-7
TGTGCCAGTAGTATCGGGCAGGGGGCGTACGAGCAGTACTTC
CASSIGQGAYEQYF
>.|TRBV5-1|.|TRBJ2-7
TGCGCCAGCAGCTTTGGGGGGACCTACGAGCAGTACTTC
CASSFGGTYEQYF
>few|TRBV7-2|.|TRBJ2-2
TGTGCCAGCAGCTTAGGAGGGTTTGACACCGGGGAGCTGTTTTTT
CASSLGGFDTGELFF
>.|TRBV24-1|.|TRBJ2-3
TGTGCCACCAGTGATCCATCCAGAAGCACAGATACGCAGTATTTT
CATSDPSRSTDTQYF
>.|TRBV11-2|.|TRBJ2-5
TGTGCCAGCAGCCCAGGGCCGATTCAAGAGACCCAGTACTTC
CASSPGPIQETQYF
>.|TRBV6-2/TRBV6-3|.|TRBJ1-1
TGTGCCAGCAGTTATAGAACGAACACTGAAGCTTTCTTT
CASSYRTNTEAFF
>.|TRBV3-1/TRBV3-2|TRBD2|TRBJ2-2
TGTGCCAGCAGCCCCAGCGGGGGGGGCACCGGGGAGCTGTTTTTT
CASSPSGGGTGELFF
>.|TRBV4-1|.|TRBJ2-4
TGCGCCAGCACCTCCACCCGCAATGACCGGGACATTCAGTACTTC
CASTSTRNDRDIQYF
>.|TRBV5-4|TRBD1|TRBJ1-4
TGTGCCAGCAGCTTGGCTACAGGGGGAAATGAAAAACTGTTTTTT
CASSLATGGNEKLFF
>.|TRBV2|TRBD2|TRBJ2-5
TGTGCCAGCATTGGGGGGGTGGAGACCCAGTACTTC
CASIGGVETQYF
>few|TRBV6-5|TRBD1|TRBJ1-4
TGTGCCTCCAGGGGGACGGCTAATGAAAAACTGTTTTTT
CASRGTANEKLFF
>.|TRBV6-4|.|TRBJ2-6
TGTGCCAGCTCTGGCGGTTTCTCTGGGGCCAACGTCCTGACTTTC
CASSGGFSGANVLTF
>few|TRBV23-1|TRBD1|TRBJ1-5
TGCGCCAGCAGTCCCCGACAGGGGAATAGCAATCAGCCCCAGCATTTT
CASSPRQGNSNQPQHF
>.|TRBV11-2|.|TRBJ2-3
TGTGCCAGCAGCCAAGACAGAAATACGCAGTATTTT
CASSQDRNTQYF
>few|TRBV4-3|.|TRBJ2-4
TGCGCCAGCAGCCAAGATCCGCGGGACATTCAGTACTTC
CASSQDPRDIQYF
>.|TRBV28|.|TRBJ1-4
TGTGCCAGCAGTTTCCGGGCAACTAATGAAAAACTGTTTTTT
CASSFRATNEKLFF
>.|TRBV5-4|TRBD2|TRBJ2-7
TGTGCCAGCAGCTTGGCGGGCGGGGGGGCCTACGAGCAGTACTTC
CASSLAGGGAYEQYF
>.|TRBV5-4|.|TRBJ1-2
TGTGCCAGCAGCTTCGAGGGCCATGGCTACACCTTC
CASSFEGHGYTF
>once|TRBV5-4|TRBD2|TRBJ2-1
TGTGCCAGCAGCGCTCCTAGCGGGGGGCAATCTTACAATGAGCAGTTCTTC
CASSAPSGGQSYNEQFF
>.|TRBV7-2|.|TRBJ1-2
TGTGCCAGCAGCTTAGCTTCGGGGGGAATCTATGGCTACACCTTC
CASSLASGGIYGYTF
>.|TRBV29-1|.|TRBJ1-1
TGCAGCGTTGAATGGCACCCGAACACTGAAGCTTTCTTT
CSVEWHPNTEAFF
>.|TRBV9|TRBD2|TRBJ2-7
TGTGCCAGCAGCGCCGAGGGACTATCCTACGAGCAGTACTTC
CASSAEGLSYEQYF
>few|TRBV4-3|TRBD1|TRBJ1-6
TGCGCCAGCAGCCCATTAGGGGGCCACTCCTATAATTCACCCCTCCACTTT
CASSPLGGHSYNSPLHF
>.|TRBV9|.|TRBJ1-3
TGTGCCAGCAGCGTAAACTGGGAGCCACGCTCTGGAAACACCATATATTTT
CASSVNWEPRSGNTIYF
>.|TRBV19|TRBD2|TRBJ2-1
TGTGCCAGTAGTATATGGGGGGGCTCCTACAATGAGCAGTTCTTC
CASSIWGGSYNEQFF
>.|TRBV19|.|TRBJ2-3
TGTGCCAGTAGATGGGGGGGCACAGATACGCAGTATTTT
CASRWGGTDTQYF
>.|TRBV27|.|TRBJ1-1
TGTGCCAGCAGTCTCTACAGGTCCATGAACACTGAAGCTTTCTTT
CASSLYRSMNTEAFF
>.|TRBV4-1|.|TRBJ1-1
TGCGCCGGCAGCCAAGACAGGAAAGTTGGGGCGGCTTTCTTT
CAGSQDRKVGAAFF
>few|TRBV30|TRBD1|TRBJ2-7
TGTGCCTGGAGCCCCGGACAGGGGGGCTACGAGCAGTACTTC
CAWSPGQGGYEQYF
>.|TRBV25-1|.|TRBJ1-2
TGTGCCAGCAGTCCCCAGGGGCTACCGGGAGGCTACACCTTC
CASSPQGLPGGYTF
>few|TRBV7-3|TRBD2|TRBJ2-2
TGTGCCAGCAGCCCTGGGACTAGCGCGGGGGAGCTGTTTTTT
CASSPGTSAGELFF
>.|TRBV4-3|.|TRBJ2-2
TGCGCCAGCAGCCTTCAGGGGAGCGAGGAGCTGTTTTTT
CASSLQGSEELFF
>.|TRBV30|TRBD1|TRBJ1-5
TGTGCCTGGGGGACAGGGGCCAATCAGCCCCAGCATTTT
CAWGTGANQPQHF
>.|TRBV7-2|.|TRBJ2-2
TGTGCCAGCAGCTTAGTACTATCCGGGGAGCTGTTTTTT
CASSLVLSGELFF
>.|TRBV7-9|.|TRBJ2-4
TGTGCCAGCAGCTTAATGTGGGGACCCCGGAGGGACATTCAGTACTTC
CASSLMWGPRRDIQYF
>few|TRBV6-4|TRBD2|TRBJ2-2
TGTGCCAGCAGTCTACGGGGGGGGAACACCGGGGAGCTGTTTTTT
CASSLRGGNTGELFF
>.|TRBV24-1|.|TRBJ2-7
TGTGCCACCAGTGATTCCAGGGGTGCGGACGAGCAGTACTTC
CATSDSRGADEQYF
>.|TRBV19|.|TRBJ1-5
TGTGCCAGTAGTATCCAGAGACAGGTGAGCCAGCCCCAGCATTTT
CASSIQRQVSQPQHF
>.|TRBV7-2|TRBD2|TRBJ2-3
TGTGCCAGCAGCCCGCCCGGGACTAGCGGAGATACGCAGTATTTT
CASSPPGTSGDTQYF
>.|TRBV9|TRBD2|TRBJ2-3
TGTGCCAGCAGCGCCGAAGGACTAGCGGGGGTTGGAGATACGCAGTATTTT
CASSAEGLAGVGDTQYF
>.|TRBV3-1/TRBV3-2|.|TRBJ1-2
TGTGCCAGCAGCCAGCGGGGTCAAAATGGCTACACCTTC
CASSQRGQNGYTF
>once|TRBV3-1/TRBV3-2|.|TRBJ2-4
TGTGCCAGCAGCTCGGGGTTGGCCAAAAACATTCAGTACTTC
CASSSGLAKNIQYF
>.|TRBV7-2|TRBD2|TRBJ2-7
TGTGCCAGCAGCCGTACTAGCGGGGGGTCCTACGAGCAGTACTTC
CASSRTSGGSYEQYF
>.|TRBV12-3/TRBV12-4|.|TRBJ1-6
TGTGCCAGCAAGAGGGGGGGGAATTCACCCCTCCACTTT
CASKRGGNSPLHF
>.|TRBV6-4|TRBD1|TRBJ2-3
TGTGCCAGCAGTTCAGACAGGGGAGGCACAGATACGCAGTATTTT
CASSSDRGGTDTQYF
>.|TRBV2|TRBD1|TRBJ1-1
TGTGCCAGCAGTGACGGACAGGTCATGAACACTGAAGCTTTCTTT
CASSDGQVMNTEAFF
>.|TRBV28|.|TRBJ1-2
TGTGCCAGCTCCGGAGGATACAATAACTATGGCTACACCTTC
CASSGGYNNYGYTF
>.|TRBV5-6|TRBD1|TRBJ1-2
TGTGCCAGCAGTTTCGGGACAGGGAACTATGGCTACACCTTC
CASSFGTGNYGYTF
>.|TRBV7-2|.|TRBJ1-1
TGTGCCAGCAGCTCCCGAGGGAACACTGAAGCTTTCTTT
CASSSRGNTEAFF
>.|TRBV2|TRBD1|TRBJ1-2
TGTGCCAGCATCAGGGGGCAGAGCTATGGCTACACCTTC
CASIRGQSYGYTF
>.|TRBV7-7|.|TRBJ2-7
TGTGCCAGCAGCTCGGAGGGTGGTACAACGCGGCAGTACTTC
CASSSEGGTTRQYF
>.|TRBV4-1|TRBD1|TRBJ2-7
TGCGCCAGCAGCCAACCTGGACAGGGCTACGAGCAGTACTTC
CASSQPGQGYEQYF